The 30 T cell receptor beta chains below come from one sample, sequenced in a study of T-cell reconstitution after alpha-beta-depleted transplantation in children. TCRbeta library construction was performed incorporating unique molecular identifiers. Each CDR3 protein is one row after TCRdb ran MiXCR on the PCR reads. The repertoire has fewer than 550,000 distinct CDR3 sequences, 11% of them found once; the top ten carry about 14%. Specimen: PBMCs, mostly from graft donor cells, collected 180 days after TCRalphabeta/CD19-depleted stem cell transplant. These receptors were taken from a female patient aged 2-10 years who had a stem cell transplant for aplastic anemia, so the T cells may come from the graft donor.

The table lists this clonotype with a few counts. The V call is TRBV7-2, the J call TRBJ1-2, with TRBD1 matching 10 bases. V lost 2 bases to trimming and J lost 7 bases; unmatched junction nucleotides: 4. The CDR3 loop spans 14 amino acids. Looked up from germline, CDR1 is SGHTA and CDR2 is FQGNSA. The CDR3 spells CASSLRQGATGYTF. The CDR3 bases are TGTGCCAGCAGCTTAAGACAGGGGGCAACTGGCTACACCTTC.

This clonotype was counted only a few times. The chain uses TRBV3-1 and TRBJ2-1, with D uncertain. CDR3 length equals 12 residues. Trimming cost V 3 bases and J 5 bases, with 5 bases left between them. From germline, CDR1 is LGHDT and CDR2 YNNKEL (reference sequence). The CDR3 protein is CASSQRHNEQFF. Written as DNA, the CDR3 is TGTGCCAGCAGCCAGAGACACAATGAGCAGTTCTTC.

The rearrangement uses TRBV20-1 and TRBJ1-1; D not resolved. V was pared by 0 bases and J by 1 base, with 9 bases between. Per the germline V gene, CDR1 is DFQATT and CDR2 is SNEGSKA (reference sequence). This CDR3 comprises 14 residues. The CDR3 loop reads CSARDPWENTEAFF. In DNA form, the CDR3 reads TGCAGTGCTAGAGATCCATGGGAGAACACTGAAGCTTTCTTT.

The chain carries TRBV11-2 and TRBJ2-1; 15 nucleotides line up with TRBD2. Trimming took 5 bases from V and 0 from J; bases not matched to a gene: 14. Germline V gives CDR1 SGHAT, CDR2 FQNNGV. The CDR3 is 21 amino acids. Here the CDR3 DNA reads TGTGCCAGCAGCCCTGTTGGGACTAGCGGGAGGCCATCTAGCTCCTACAATGAGCAGTTCTTC. The encoded protein is CASSPVGTSGRPSSSYNEQFF.

This chain connects TRBV4-3 to TRBJ2-2, with TRBD1 matching 7 bases. The germline V gene has CDR1 LGHNA and CDR2 YSLEER. With V trimmed by 1 base and J by 6 bases, 5 bases remained unmatched. The CDR3 contains 15 residues. This chain's CDR3 is CASSQATGAAGELFF. The CDR3 nucleotides read TGCGCCAGCAGCCAAGCCACAGGGGCTGCCGGGGAGCTGTTTTTT.

The genes are TRBV4-2 and TRBJ2-2; 8 positions agree with TRBD2. Looked up from germline, CDR1 is LGHNA and CDR2 is YNFKEQ. The ends lost 0 bases at V and 9 bases at J; junction bases unmatched: 15. The CDR3 runs 18 residues. The CDR3 DNA is TGTGCCAGCAGCCAAGAAGGGTCAGCTAGCGGGTCCCCGCGGGAGCTGTTTTTT. Amino acid sequence: CASSQEGSASGSPRELFF.

This clonotype was observed at least ten times. The genes are TRBV29-1 and TRBJ2-7; D might be TRBD1 (6 bases). The CDR3 totals 15 residues. V lost 3 bases and J 2 bases, leaving 17 bases between the germline ends. Germline V gene data show CDR1 as SQVTM and CDR2 as ANQGSEA. The DNA for the CDR3 is TGCAGCGTTGATTGCAGGGGCTTGGAGGCCTACGAGCAGTACTTC. Protein product: CSVDCRGLEAYEQYF.

This chain connects TRBV6-2 or TRBV6-3 to TRBJ2-7; D possibly uses TRBD1 or TRBD2 (5 bases each). This CDR3 comprises 13 residues. Germline lookup yields CDR1 MNHEY and CDR2 SVGEGT. Trimming cost V 4 bases and J 6 bases, with 13 bases left between them. CDR3 region: CASSWTSSSEQYV. The CDR3 bases are TGTGCCAGCAGTTGGACATCTAGCTCCGAGCAGTACGTC.

This clonotype has more than one count but fewer than ten. The chain carries TRBV12-3 or TRBV12-4 and TRBJ2-7; D remains ambiguous. The CDR3 consists of 15 residues. The germline V and J ends were trimmed by 1 base and 0 bases, with 10 bases remaining between them. The CDR3 nucleotides are TGTGCCAGCAGTTTAGGGGCATTAAGCTCCTACGAGCAGTACGTC. Translated: CASSLGALSSYEQYV.

This clonotype appeared a few times. This chain connects TRBV9 to TRBJ2-1, with no clear D. This CDR3 is 13 amino acids long. Trimming removed 3 bases from V and 5 bases from J, with 9 bases in between. Per the germline V gene, CDR1 is SGDLS and CDR2 is YYNGEE. The CDR3 loop is CASSGGTHNEQFF. The DNA of the CDR3 is TGTGCCAGCAGCGGAGGAACCCACAATGAGCAGTTCTTC.

In its sample, this clonotype was seen a few times. V gene TRBV29-1 combines with J gene TRBJ2-1; D is possibly TRBD1 (5 bases). This CDR3 comprises 16 residues. Germline V gives CDR1 SQVTM, CDR2 ANQGSEA. The ends were cut back, 0 bases at V and 0 bases at J, with 12 bases in the middle. CDR3 in DNA: TGCAGCGTTGAAGAAATGCAGGGCGGCTCCTACAATGAGCAGTTCTTC. This translates into CSVEEMQGGSYNEQFF.

J is TRBJ2-7 and V is TRBV7-2; TRBD2 aligns across 8 bases. CDR3 length: 15 residues. V lost 3 bases to trimming and J lost 5 bases; unmatched junction nucleotides: 9. CDR1 SGHTA and CDR2 FQGNSA come from the germline V gene. This CDR3 is CASSLTREGSNEQYF. The DNA of the CDR3 is TGTGCCAGCAGCTTGACCCGGGAGGGGAGTAACGAGCAGTACTTC.

V usage is TRBV5-1 and J usage is TRBJ2-5, with D possibly matching TRBD2 (5 bases). This CDR3 spans 13 amino acids. Trimming shortened V by 3 bases and J by 4 bases, and 10 bases separated the two germline ends. CDR1 and CDR2 from the germline V gene are SGHRS and YFSETQ. For the CDR3, the DNA is TGCGCCAGCAGCTGGAGGTGGGGAGAGACCCAGTACTTC. This encodes CASSWRWGETQYF.

The chain recombines TRBV7-2 with TRBJ1-2; tentatively, D is TRBD1 (5 bases). The CDR3 length is 16 residues. V gave up 3 bases and J gave up 3 bases, with 17 bases separating them. CDR1 and CDR2 from the germline V gene are SGHTA and FQGNSA. The CDR3 sequence is CASSFHLPGSDYGYTF. CDR3 nucleotide sequence: TGTGCCAGCAGCTTTCACCTACCAGGGTCGGACTATGGCTACACCTTC. Based on the CDR3 plus reference TRBV7-2 and TRBJ1-2, the full variable domain is GAGVSQSPSNKVTEKGKDVELRCDPISGHTALYWYRQSLGQGLEFLIYFQGNSAPDKSGLPSDRFSAERTGGSVSTLTIQRTQQEDSAVYLCASSFHLPGSDYGYTFGSGTRLTVV.

The J gene is TRBJ2-5, the V gene TRBV7-2; D gene unclear. The germline gives CDR1 SGHTA, CDR2 FQGNSA. The V gene lost 3 bases and the J gene lost 5 bases, with 19 bases spanning the gap. This CDR3 has 16 residues. CDR3 loop: CASSFPSSGLGETQYF. The DNA of the CDR3 is TGTGCCAGCAGCTTCCCCTCGTCCGGGTTAGGCGAGACCCAGTACTTC. The full variable domain, its missing parts supplied by reference TRBV7-2 and TRBJ2-5, is GAGVSQSPSNKVTEKGKDVELRCDPISGHTALYWYRQSLGQGLEFLIYFQGNSAPDKSGLPSDRFSAERTGGSVSTLTIQRTQQEDSAVYLCASSFPSSGLGETQYFGPGTRLLVL.

The chain employs TRBV11-3 and TRBJ2-5; unclear D gene. Trimming removed 0 bases at V and 3 bases at J, with 8 bases between. The germline V gene encodes CDR1 SGHNT and CDR2 YENEEA. This CDR3 has 14 residues. The CDR3 DNA reads as TGTGCCAGCAGCTTAGATTGGGCGGAAGAGACCCAGTACTTC. Translated, it gives CASSLDWAEETQYF.

In its sample, this clonotype was seen a few times. This sequence joins TRBV25-1 and TRBJ2-2; D ambiguous. V was clipped by 6 bases and J by 1 base, with 6 bases between them. Germline CDR1 MGHDK, CDR2 SYGVNS. This CDR3 spans 13 amino acids. The CDR3 spells CASSHRNTGELFF. The CDR3 nucleotides are TGTGCCAGCAGCCACAGGAACACCGGGGAGCTGTTTTTT.

The rearrangement uses TRBV6-5 and TRBJ2-4; TRBD2 might be the D (6 bases). This CDR3 is built from 14 residues. CDR1 is MNHEY and CDR2 is SVGAGI in the germline V gene. The germline V and J ends were trimmed by 2 bases and 9 bases, with 14 bases remaining between them. The DNA of the CDR3 is TGTGCCAGCAGTTACCTGGAGGGTGGGGGCATTCAGTACTTC. Translation gives CASSYLEGGGIQYF.

The chain uses TRBV29-1 and TRBJ2-1; 10 positions match TRBD2. J was trimmed by 0 bases and V by 6 bases; bases with no gene match: 5. The CDR3 spans 15 residues. Germline-derived CDR1 and CDR2 are SQVTM and ANQGSEA. CDR3 bases: TGCAGCGTCCAGGGGACTAGCGACTCCTACAATGAGCAGTTCTTC. It encodes CSVQGTSDSYNEQFF.

This clonotype turned up a few times. The chain combines TRBV28 with TRBJ1-3; 9 bases match TRBD1. The CDR3 is 15 residues long. V lost 6 bases to trimming and J lost 0 bases; unmatched junction nucleotides: 3. Germline values: CDR1 MDHEN, CDR2 SYDVKM. The CDR3 DNA sequence: TGTGCCAGCAGGGGGACAGGGAGCTCTGGAAACACCATATATTTT. Translating it yields CASRGTGSSGNTIYF.

Only a few counts were recorded for this clonotype. The V and J genes are TRBV10-3 and TRBJ2-5, with 7 bases that match TRBD2. V lost 6 bases to trimming and J lost 3 bases; unmatched junction nucleotides: 10. The CDR3 length is 15 residues. The germline gives CDR1 ENHRY, CDR2 SYGVKD. CDR3 nucleotides: TGTGCCATCAGGAGAGCGGGACCCCTCGAAGAGACCCAGTACTTC. Protein sequence: CAIRRAGPLEETQYF.

The chain uses TRBV3-1 and TRBJ2-1; D ambiguous. The CDR3 runs to 14 residues. CDR1 is LGHDT and CDR2 is YNNKEL in the germline V gene (reference sequence). Deletions cut 1 base from V and 4 bases from J, with 8 bases between. In DNA form, the CDR3 reads TGTGCCAGCAGCCAAGGGATCTTTTACAATGAGCAGTTCTTC. Protein: CASSQGIFYNEQFF.

This clonotype was seen a handful of times. This rearrangement joins TRBV6-5 to TRBJ1-1; no clear D gene. The CDR3 length is 13 residues. The ends were cut back, 4 bases at V and 0 bases at J, with 6 bases in the middle. Looked up from germline, CDR1 is MNHEY and CDR2 is SVGAGI. The CDR3 DNA follows: TGTGCCAGCAGTTCGGCCCTGAACACTGAAGCTTTCTTT. This gives the protein CASSSALNTEAFF.

This clonotype was detected only once. One junction end does not reproduce the germline sequence, and a read error may be involved. This chain joins TRBV29-1 and TRBJ1-1; the D is unclear. The CDR3 covers 14 residues. CDR1 and CDR2 (germline): SQVTM, ANQGSEA. Here the CDR3 reads CSVKTARAYTESFF. CDR3 coding DNA: TGCAGCGTTAAAACAGCCCGCGCTTACACTGAATCTTTCTTT.

The chain couples TRBV6-2 or TRBV6-3 to TRBJ1-2; TRBD1 aligns across 7 bases. V trimming: 8 bases; J trimming: 2 bases; junction bases outside the gene matches: 2. The CDR3 is 12 residues long. Per germline, CDR1 MNHEY and CDR2 SVGEGT. CDR3 sequence (DNA): TGTGCCAGCCGCAGGGGGAACTATGGCTACACCTTC. Encoded protein: CASRRGNYGYTF.

The chain uses TRBV6-5 and TRBJ1-2; D is perhaps TRBD1 (6 bases). Per germline, CDR1 MNHEY and CDR2 SVGAGI. The V end was cut by 0 bases, the J end by 2 bases, with 7 bases between. The CDR3 has 14 residues. The CDR3 sequence: CASSYSTGNYGYTF. CDR3 sequence (DNA): TGTGCCAGCAGTTACTCGACAGGCAACTATGGCTACACCTTC.

This chain links TRBV9 with TRBJ2-1; tentative D call: TRBD2 (6 bases). Trimming stripped 0 bases from V and 4 bases from J, with 14 bases between. The CDR3 totals 16 residues. The germline V gene has CDR1 SGDLS and CDR2 YYNGEE. The CDR3 sequence is CASSVGMGDFYNEQFF. In DNA, the CDR3 is TGTGCCAGCAGCGTAGGGATGGGGGACTTTTACAATGAGCAGTTCTTC.

V is TRBV21-1 and J is TRBJ2-1; the tabulated D call, TRBD2, remains unverified against the DNA. TRBV21-1 is listed as a pseudogene. There are 11 residues in the CDR3. CDR3 loop: CASSLGLGVFF. The CDR3 nucleotides read TGTGCCAGCAGCTTGGGACTAGGCGTGTTCTTC.

The V call is TRBV10-3, the J call TRBJ1-1, with 11 bases that match TRBD1. The J segment lost 2 bases and the V segment lost 10 bases, leaving 6 bases of the junction unmatched. Per the germline V gene, CDR1 is ENHRY and CDR2 is SYGVKD. This CDR3 is built from 14 residues. The CDR3 is CATRDRGTNTEAFF. CDR3 DNA: TGTGCCACCCGGGACAGGGGGACAAACACTGAAGCTTTCTTT.

A few counts support this clonotype. This chain joins TRBV6-5 and TRBJ1-2; no reliable D call. The CDR3 is 15 residues long. Germline CDR1 MNHEY, CDR2 SVGAGI. With 0 bases removed from V and 2 bases from J, the gap between germline ends came to 10 bases. As DNA, the CDR3 is TGTGCCAGCAGTTACTCGAACGCCAGAAACTATGGCTACACCTTC. Amino acids: CASSYSNARNYGYTF.